A single T cell receptor beta chain is shown here with its context. CDR3 length: 19 amino acids. The germline V gene encodes CDR1 MGHRA and CDR2 YSYEKL. V lost 4 bases, J lost 0 bases, and 24 bases lay in between. This specimen comes from a study of shared clonotypes between healthy human individuals. Background on the study: Contributing individuals were two females and a few males aged 18 to 49.

Profiled with immunoSEQ multiplex PCR; TCRdb holds only in-frame clones, not every one. Of roughly 1,000,000 clones listed, about 84% are singletons. Nashville, Tennessee was home to all donors, each a Caucasian adult. The sequence derives from a man aged 18 to 29 in good health. Some clones in this sample may be carry-over from other donors' samples. Source material: memory CD4+ T cells from PBMCs. The sample's subset: CD45RA-negative fraction. This chain connects TRBV4-1 to TRBJ1-2; the D gene is possibly TRBD1 (5 bases). The CDR3 sequence is CASSPEILRTGLANYGYTF. In nucleotides, the CDR3 is TGCGCCAGCAGCCCCGAGATTCTACGCACAGGTCTGGCTAACTATGGCTACACCTTC.